These 5 T cell receptor beta chains were sequenced from one sample in a study of blood T cell repertoires in COVID-19 (dated by TCRdb to between 2020 and 2021). Receptor libraries were prepared by the immunoSEQ multiplex PCR assay. In TCRdb, the immuneACCESS table is reduced to in-frame sequences with V and J assigned. These tables do not hold every clone; where another copy was compared, an unresolved V gene accounts for under half, and the others remain unexplained. The sample contains fewer than 150,000 clones, roughly 86% of them found a single time. In total, the top ten clones hold about 10% of the sample. Material: peripheral blood. All receptors derive from a man aged 45-65 years with active or convalescent COVID-19.

This clone was seen more than once but under ten times. This sequence joins TRBV24-1 and TRBJ1-2; 10 bases line up with TRBD1. Germline V gene data show CDR1 as KGHDR and CDR2 as SFDVKD. This CDR3 region has 16 residues. The J segment lost 7 bases and the V segment lost 2 bases, leaving 9 bases of the junction unmatched. The DNA of the CDR3 is TGTGCCACCAGTGATTCCGGGACAGGGGATTTAGGTGGCTACACCTTC. This codes for CATSDSGTGDLGGYTF.

This clone was found a few times. This chain joins TRBV5-5 and TRBJ1-5, with a possible D match to TRBD1 (6 bases). V lost 0 bases and J lost 4, with 11 bases in between. This CDR3 contains 15 residues. The germline gives CDR1 SGHKS, CDR2 YYEKEE (reference sequence). In nucleotides, the CDR3 is TGTGCCAGCAGCTTGGAGATGCAGGGGAATCAGCCCCAGCATTTT. Protein: CASSLEMQGNQPQHF.

The chain uses TRBV7-9 and TRBJ2-5; D may be TRBD2 (6 bases). This CDR3 has 15 amino acids. V was pared by 5 bases and J by 1 base, with 14 bases between. CDR1 and CDR2 (germline): SEHNR, FQNEAQ (reference sequence). The CDR3 sequence: CASSLPRGSQETQYF. CDR3 in DNA: TGTGCCAGCAGCCTCCCCCGGGGGAGCCAAGAGACCCAGTACTTC. Together with reference TRBV7-9 and TRBJ2-5, the CDR3 gives the full variable domain: DTGVSQNPRHKITKRGQNVTFRCDPISEHNRLYWYRQTLGQGPEFLTYFQNEAQLEKSRLLSDRFSAERPKGSFSTLEIQRTEQGDSAMYLCASSLPRGSQETQYFGPGTRLLVL.

The chain recombines TRBV25-1 with TRBJ1-4; no definite D call. The V end was cut by 1 base, the J end by 8 bases, with 14 bases between. Germline-derived CDR1 and CDR2 are MGHDK and SYGVNS. CDR3 length: 15 amino acids. The CDR3 nucleotides are TGTGCCAGCAGTGAATCCCACTCGGGAGGGGAAAAACTGTTTTTT. It encodes CASSESHSGGEKLFF. The full variable domain, in which reference TRBV25-1 and TRBJ1-4 provide the parts outside the CDR3, is EADIYQTPRYLVIGTGKKITLECSQTMGHDKMYWYQQDPGMELHLIHYSYGVNSTEKGDLSSESTVSRIRTEHFPLTLESARPSHTSQYLCASSESHSGGEKLFFGSGTQLSVL.

V gene TRBV9 combines with J gene TRBJ2-7; 10 nucleotides line up with TRBD1. Germline assignment: CDR1 SGDLS and CDR2 YYNGEE. The CDR3 is 15 residues long. J lost 5 bases, V lost 0 bases, and 5 bases had no gene match. The CDR3: CASSVDGTGANEQYF. DNA for the CDR3: TGTGCCAGCAGCGTAGACGGGACAGGGGCCAACGAGCAGTACTTC. Combining the CDR3 with reference TRBV9 and TRBJ2-7 gives the whole variable domain DSGVTQTPKHLITATGQRVTLRCSPRSGDLSVYWYQQSLDQGLQFLIQYYNGEERAKGNILERFSAQQFPDLHSELNLSSLELGDSALYFCASSVDGTGANEQYFGPGTRLTVT.